The rows below give T cell receptor beta chains drawn from one sample of a study of T cells after posttransplantation cyclophosphamide. TCRdb's copy holds only in-frame clones and misses some; the assay was immunoSEQ multiplex PCR. Of thousands of clones in the sample, around 85% were seen once. The material was PBMCs, obtained after allogeneic stem cell transplant with posttransplant cyclophosphamide. These TCRs come from a female patient in her forties who received an allogeneic stem cell transplant from an unrelated donor, was CMV-positive, and had no GVHD. Some T cells may have originated in the graft donor. Each CDR3 is given with its conserved first and last residue. Fields, in order: D gene, V gene, clone size, J gene, CDR3 protein, CDR3 DNA. A D gene is named only where the DNA matches it firmly. Size tells how often a clone was seen (once, few, many) or the class of an expanded clone, and some rows leave it out.

NA	TRBV2	NA	TRBJ2-7	CASSEQWGVYEQYF	TGTGCCAGCAGTGAACAGTGGGGGGTCTACGAGCAGTACTTC
NA	TRBV4-2	NA	TRBJ2-3	CASSAKTYTSTDTQYF	TGTGCCAGCAGCGCTAAGACTTACACTAGCACAGATACGCAGTATTTT
NA	TRBV10-2	NA	TRBJ1-2	CASSEFGDLRGRGYGYTF	TGCGCCAGCAGTGAGTTCGGTGACCTCAGGGGTCGAGGATATGGCTACACCTTC
TRBD1	TRBV27	NA	TRBJ2-7	CASSFGTGTGLYEQYF	TGTGCCAGCAGTTTCGGCACCGGGACAGGGCTGTACGAGCAGTACTTC
NA	TRBV7-9	NA	TRBJ1-1	CASSSVPQSSEAFF	TGTGCCAGCAGCTCGGTACCCCAAAGTAGTGAAGCTTTCTTT
NA	TRBV4-3	NA	TRBJ1-1	CASSVKTGSRMEAFF	TGCGCCAGCAGCGTCAAGACAGGTTCTCGGATGGAAGCTTTCTTT
NA	TRBV5-6	few	TRBJ1-3	CASSLRGGAGNTIYF	TGTGCCAGCAGCTTGAGGGGGGGTGCTGGAAACACCATATATTTT
TRBD2	TRBV29-1	NA	TRBJ2-3	CSAGLAGRDTQYF	TGCAGCGCGGGACTAGCCGGCCGGGATACGCAGTATTTT
NA	TRBV28	NA	TRBJ1-1	CASSSSPTENTEAFF	TGTGCCAGCAGTTCTTCCCCGACAGAGAACACTGAAGCTTTCTTT
NA	TRBV6-4	NA	TRBJ2-3	CASSDRWGGPDTQYF	TGTGCCAGCAGTGACAGGTGGGGGGGCCCAGATACGCAGTATTTT
TRBD2	TRBV9	NA	TRBJ2-5	CASSVSLRGGPRTQYF	TGTGCCAGCAGCGTATCCTTGCGGGGGGGCCCAAGGACCCAGTACTTC
TRBD1	TRBV6-1	once	TRBJ1-2	CASSDGTGDYGYTF	TGTGCCAGCAGTGACGGGACAGGGGACTATGGCTACACCTTC
TRBD1	TRBV7-8	NA	TRBJ1-3	CASSLSETGAGNTIYF	TGTGCCAGCAGCCTAAGTGAGACAGGGGCCGGAAACACCATATATTTT
TRBD2	TRBV19	NA	TRBJ2-5	CASSISGSSQETQYF	TGTGCCAGTAGTATCAGCGGGAGCAGCCAAGAGACCCAGTACTTC
NA	TRBV7-3	NA	TRBJ2-1	CASSSIPRNEQFF	TGTGCCAGCAGCTCAATACCTAGAAATGAGCAGTTCTTC
NA	TRBV7-2	NA	TRBJ1-5	CASGGGQGSNQPQHF	TGTGCCAGTGGCGGGGGGCAGGGAAGCAATCAGCCCCAGCATTTT
TRBD1	TRBV30	NA	TRBJ1-2	CAWRKTGVGYGYTF	TGTGCCTGGAGGAAAACAGGGGTGGGCTATGGCTACACCTTC
TRBD1	TRBV2	NA	TRBJ2-7	CASSPWDSSYEQYF	TGTGCCAGCAGTCCTTGGGACAGTTCCTACGAGCAGTACTTC
TRBD2	TRBV18	NA	TRBJ2-1	CASSQSGAYYNEQFF	TGTGCCAGCTCACAAAGCGGGGCTTATTACAATGAGCAGTTCTTC
TRBD1	TRBV13	once	TRBJ2-7	CASSFGDSSYEQYF	TGTGCCAGCAGCTTTGGGGACAGCTCCTACGAGCAGTACTTC
NA	TRBV5-1	NA	TRBJ1-4	CASSLEAGEKLFF	TGCGCCAGCAGCTTGGAAGCCGGGGAAAAACTGTTTTTT
NA	TRBV6-5	NA	TRBJ1-6	CASSYFPGARNSPLHF	TGTGCCAGCAGTTACTTTCCGGGAGCCAGGAATTCACCCCTCCACTTT
TRBD1	TRBV18	NA	TRBJ1-1	CASSPGSGGFTEAFF	TGTGCCAGCTCACCAGGGTCAGGGGGCTTCACTGAAGCTTTCTTT
NA	TRBV7-8	NA	TRBJ2-3	CASSLVRRGGSRSTDTQYF	TGTGCCAGCAGCTTAGTCAGAAGGGGAGGATCTCGTAGCACAGATACGCAGTATTTT
NA	TRBV7-3	once	TRBJ2-1	CASSLGTISYNEQFF	TGTGCCAGCAGCTTAGGTACAATCTCCTACAATGAGCAGTTCTTC
TRBD2	TRBV29-1	NA	TRBJ2-5	CSVVVRGSQETQYF	TGCAGCGTCGTGGTGCGGGGGTCCCAAGAGACCCAGTACTTC
NA	TRBV7-3	NA	TRBJ1-1	CASSMDQGRNTEAFF	TGTGCCAGCAGCATGGACCAGGGTAGGAACACTGAAGCTTTCTTT
TRBD1	TRBV9	few	TRBJ2-7	CASSVGQGRSYEQYF	TGTGCCAGCAGCGTCGGACAGGGGCGATCCTACGAGCAGTACTTC
NA	TRBV27	NA	TRBJ2-2	CASSLRRGNTGELFF	TGTGCCAGCAGTTTACGCAGGGGCAACACCGGGGAGCTGTTTTTT
NA	TRBV5-4	NA	TRBJ1-2	CASSSGTTPGYTF	TGTGCCAGCAGCTCAGGGACAACCCCTGGATACACCTTC
NA	TRBV27	few	TRBJ2-3	CASSLRGQSTDTQYF	TGTGCCAGCAGTTTACGAGGACAGTCCACAGATACGCAGTATTTT